The clone carrying this TCR beta chain was seen repeatedly, ten times or more. What it binds is unknown. This specimen comes from a study of read filtering for tumor transcriptome and immune sequencing. Overall study: By R-ISS, stages I, II and III held approximately 8, 17 and 7 patients. Study outcomes and limitations: IR-seq captured clonotypes deeper and more reliably than RNA-seq.

The ends lost 2 bases at V and 4 bases at J; junction bases unmatched: 4. The germline CDR1 and CDR2 sequences are SGHTA and FQGNSA. This CDR3 has 16 amino acids. This library used roughly 400 ng RNA and molecular barcoded adaptors spanning alpha/delta and beta/gamma chains. TCRdb re-derived calls from the reads in MiXCR, one entry per CDR3 protein. This sample yields roughly 130,000 distinct CDR3 sequences, of which approximately 12% are seen a single time; more than 9.5% belongs to the top ten. The chain recombines TRBV7-2 with TRBJ2-3; 12 bases fit TRBD2. Sequences were obtained from a population of CD138-negative cells sorted from bone marrow. This TCR was recovered from a donor at least 40 years old with multiple myeloma. CDR3 nucleotides: TGTGCCAGCAGCTTAAGACTAGCGGGAGCGGCAGATACGCAGTATTTT. The encoded protein is CASSLRLAGAADTQYF.